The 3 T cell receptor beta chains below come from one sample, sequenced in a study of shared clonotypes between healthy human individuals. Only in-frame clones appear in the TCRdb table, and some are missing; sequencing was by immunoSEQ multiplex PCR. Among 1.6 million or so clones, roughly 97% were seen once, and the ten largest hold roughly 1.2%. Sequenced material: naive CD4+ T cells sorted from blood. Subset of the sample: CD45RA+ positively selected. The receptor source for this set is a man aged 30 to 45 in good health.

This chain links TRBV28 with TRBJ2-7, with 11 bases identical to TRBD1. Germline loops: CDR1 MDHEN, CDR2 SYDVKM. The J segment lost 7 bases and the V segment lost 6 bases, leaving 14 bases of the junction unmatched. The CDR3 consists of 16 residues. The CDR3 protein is CASSRLSGQGAGEQYF. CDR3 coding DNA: TGTGCCAGCAGCCGCTTAAGTGGACAGGGGGCTGGGGAGCAGTACTTC. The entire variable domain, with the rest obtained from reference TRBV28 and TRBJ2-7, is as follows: DVKVTQSSRYLVKRTGEKVFLECVQDMDHENMFWYRQDPGLGLRLIYFSYDVKMKEKGDIPEGYSVSREKKERFSLILESASTNQTSMYLCASSRLSGQGAGEQYFGPGTRLTVT.

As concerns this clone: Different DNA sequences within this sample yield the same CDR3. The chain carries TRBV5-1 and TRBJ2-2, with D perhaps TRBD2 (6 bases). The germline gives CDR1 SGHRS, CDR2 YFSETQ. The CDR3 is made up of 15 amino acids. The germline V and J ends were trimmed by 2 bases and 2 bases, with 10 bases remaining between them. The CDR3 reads CASSFSGTNTGELFF. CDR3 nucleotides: TGCGCCAGCAGCTTTAGCGGAACCAACACCGGGGAGCTGTTTTTT. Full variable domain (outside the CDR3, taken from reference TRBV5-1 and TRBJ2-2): KAGVTQTPRYLIKTRGQQVTLSCSPISGHRSVSWYQQTPGQGLQFLFEYFSETQRNKGNFPGRFSGRQFSNSRSEMNVSTLELGDSALYLCASSFSGTNTGELFFGEGSRLTVL.

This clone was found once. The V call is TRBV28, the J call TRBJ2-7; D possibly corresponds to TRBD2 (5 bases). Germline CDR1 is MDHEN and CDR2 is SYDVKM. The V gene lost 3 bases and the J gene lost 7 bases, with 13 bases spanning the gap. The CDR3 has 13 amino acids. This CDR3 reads CASSFGAPGEQYF. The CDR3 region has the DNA TGTGCCAGCAGTTTCGGCGCTCCGGGGGAGCAGTACTTC.